This T cell receptor (beta chain) was recovered during a study of cytotoxic CD8 clonotypes in ibrutinib-treated CLL. Study summary: After a median of 68 months, roughly 15 patients stayed remitted and some 12 progressed; responses had been partial in 24 and complete in 2.

PBMCs that had been cryopreserved were the source of 2 to 2.5 micrograms of genomic DNA for TCR beta libraries. Profiled with immunoSEQ multiplex PCR; TCRdb holds only in-frame clones, not every one. Altogether about 29,000 clones are present, roughly 60% being singletons, with the ten largest covering 12% to 15%. Trimming at V came to 5 bases and at J to 6 bases, leaving 9 bases not matched to a gene. CDR3 size: 15 residues. Germline V lookup: CDR1 SGHAT, CDR2 FQNNGV. This TCR derives from a human donor with chronic lymphocytic leukemia. The chain joins TRBV11-2 to TRBJ2-2, with TRBD1 identical over 7 bases. Material: PBMCs, obtained before ibrutinib treatment. The CDR3 DNA is TGTGCCAGCAGCGTTCTGACAGGGTCGGCCGGGGAGCTGTTTTTT. It specifies CASSVLTGSAGELFF.